The 9 T cell receptor beta chains below come from one sample, sequenced in a study of memory CD8 T cells in hepatitis C reinfection. Indicated time point: peak reinfection, 3 to 8 weeks after reinfection detection. TCR sequencing was done directly ex vivo on sorted cells, without expansion in vitro. TCRdb's table, derived via immunoSEQ multiplex PCR, lists solely in-frame clones and lacks some. The table lists about 47,000 clones, roughly 90% of them singletons. The sample was naive CD8+ T cells sorted from blood. The receptors were sampled from a man aged 18 to 35 with hepatitis C virus infection.

The genes are TRBV7-8 and TRBJ2-4, with 7 bases lining up with TRBD1. V shed 4 bases and J 7 bases; nucleotides not matched to a gene: 10. CDR3 size: 15 residues. Looked up from germline, CDR1 is SGHVS and CDR2 is FQNEAQ. The CDR3 reads CASSSQTGFGNIQYF. CDR3 DNA sequence: TGTGCCAGCAGCTCACAGACAGGGTTCGGGAACATTCAGTACTTC.

The rearrangement joins TRBV5-1 to TRBJ2-7; 9 nucleotides line up with TRBD1. Germline V gene lookup returns CDR1 SGHRS and CDR2 YFSETQ. With 0 bases clipped from V and 6 bases from J, the junction kept 4 bases outside the gene matches. The CDR3 has 14 amino acids. The CDR3 nucleotides read TGCGCCAGCAGCTTGGCCGGGACAGGGTCCGAGCAGTACTTC. Protein product: CASSLAGTGSEQYF. Variable domain in full (rest from reference TRBV5-1 and TRBJ2-7): KAGVTQTPRYLIKTRGQQVTLSCSPISGHRSVSWYQQTPGQGLQFLFEYFSETQRNKGNFPGRFSGRQFSNSRSEMNVSTLELGDSALYLCASSLAGTGSEQYFGPGTRLTVT.

The chain's CDR3 is CASSGTSGGTLYNEQFF. CDR3 coding DNA: TGTGCCAGCAGCGGGACTAGCGGGGGGACTCTCTACAATGAGCAGTTCTTC. The chain uses TRBV9 and TRBJ2-1, with 14 bases fitting TRBD2. This CDR3 contains 17 residues. In germline, CDR1 is SGDLS, CDR2 YYNGEE. Trimming cost V 3 bases and J 3 bases; bases outside gene matches: 5.

The V gene is TRBV7-3, the J gene TRBJ2-5, with TRBD2 identical over 9 bases. The CDR3 is 15 residues long. Looked up from germline, CDR1 is SGHTA and CDR2 is FQGTGA. The J segment lost 2 bases and the V segment lost 4 bases, leaving 5 bases of the junction unmatched. The CDR3: CASSSIAGEQETQYF. CDR3 coding DNA: TGTGCCAGCAGCTCAATAGCGGGAGAGCAAGAGACCCAGTACTTC.

This chain links TRBV7-9 with TRBJ1-1; D possibly corresponds to TRBD1 (6 bases). CDR1 SEHNR and CDR2 FQNEAQ come from the germline V gene (reference sequence). Trimming removed 5 bases from V and 6 bases from J, with 16 bases in between. The CDR3 is 14 amino acids. The CDR3 DNA is TGTGCCAGCAGCCGGGATACGGGGGGCCCTGAAGCTTTCTTT. This sequence encodes CASSRDTGGPEAFF.

The rearrangement uses TRBV28 and TRBJ1-1, with D possibly matching TRBD1 (5 bases). This CDR3 is 13 amino acids long. Germline CDR1 reads MDHEN; CDR2 reads SYDVKM. The V end lost 2 bases, the J end lost 8 bases, and 12 bases lay between the germline ends. The CDR3 sequence is CASSLGGGLEAFF. The CDR3 DNA follows: TGTGCCAGCAGTTTAGGGGGGGGGTTAGAAGCTTTCTTT.

The chain employs TRBV7-9 and TRBJ2-5; TRBD1 agrees at 7 bases. V lost 5 bases and J lost 1; bases outside the gene matches: 1. The CDR3 runs to 13 residues. The germline V gene has CDR1 SEHNR and CDR2 FQNEAQ (reference sequence). In DNA form, the CDR3 reads TGTGCCAGCAGCCGACAGGGCCAAGAGACCCAGTACTTC. Protein sequence: CASSRQGQETQYF.

The table lists this clone with a few counts. The rearrangement joins TRBV6-6 to TRBJ1-4; 8 bases agree with TRBD1. Germline loops: CDR1 MNHNY, CDR2 SVGAGI (reference sequence). CDR3 size: 14 residues. After removal of 6 bases from V and 7 bases from J, the junction contained 7 bases not matched to a gene. CDR3 sequence: CASRGRTGFEKLFF. The DNA of the CDR3 is TGTGCCAGCAGGGGTAGGACAGGGTTTGAAAAACTGTTTTTT.

The gene calls are TRBV9 and TRBJ2-3; 9 nucleotides agree with TRBD2. In germline, CDR1 is SGDLS, CDR2 YYNGEE. CDR3 length: 15 amino acids. Losses at the gene ends were 2 bases for V and 0 bases for J; bases not matched to a gene: 1. CDR3 region: CASSVAGGSTDTQYF. The DNA for the CDR3 is TGTGCCAGCAGCGTTGCGGGGGGGAGCACAGATACGCAGTATTTT.